These 5 T cell receptor beta chains share one sample of origin, sequenced in a study of blood T cell repertoires in COVID-19. Clones were sequenced by immunoSEQ multiplex PCR, and TCRdb holds only the in-frame ones, with some missing. The sample contains a few hundred thousand clones, approximately 86% of which appear only once. Sequencing was done on a sample of peripheral blood. The receptors originated from a woman aged 55-69 years with COVID-19, enrolled during active disease.

V usage is TRBV19 and J usage is TRBJ1-1; D is unclear. From germline, CDR1 is LNHDA and CDR2 SQIVND (reference sequence). This CDR3 spans 14 amino acids. Trimming left V 3 bases short and J 1 base short, with 9 bases between. The DNA for the CDR3 is TGTGCCAGTAGTATCGGGGAGGGGAACACTGAAGCTTTCTTT. It translates to CASSIGEGNTEAFF.

J is TRBJ2-7 and V is TRBV6-5, with unresolved D. This CDR3 region has 14 residues. V was trimmed by 0 bases and J by 0 bases, leaving 6 bases between them. Germline assignment: CDR1 MNHEY and CDR2 SVGAGI. DNA for the CDR3: TGTGCCAGCAGTTACTCGGCAGTCTCCTACGAGCAGTACTTC. Translation: CASSYSAVSYEQYF.

The chain recombines TRBV7-9 with TRBJ1-1, with D unclear. The CDR3 is 12 residues long. V was cut by 2 bases and J by 11 bases, with 12 bases left in between. Germline V CDR1 and CDR2: SEHNR, FQNEAQ (reference sequence). As DNA, the CDR3 is TGTGCCAGCAGCTTACAATTAGGGAGGGCTTTCTTT. This translates into CASSLQLGRAFF.

This chain connects TRBV3-1 (or the pseudogene TRBV3-2) to TRBJ2-5, with D perhaps matching TRBD1 (5 bases). The germline V gene encodes CDR1 LGHDT and CDR2 YNNKEL (reference sequence). The V end lost 0 bases, the J end lost 2 bases, and 16 bases lay between the germline ends. This CDR3 contains 17 residues. The CDR3 DNA sequence: TGTGCCAGCAGCCAAGATAGGGGCTGGCCTATACAAGAGACCCAGTACTTC. Encoded protein: CASSQDRGWPIQETQYF.

The chain has TRBV11-2 and TRBJ2-7, with 8 bases lining up with TRBD1. There are 14 residues in the CDR3. The J segment lost 6 bases and the V segment lost 1 base, leaving 5 bases of the junction unmatched. The germline CDR1 and CDR2 sequences are SGHAT and FQNNGV. CDR3 coding DNA: TGTGCCAGCAGCTTAGGAGGGACAGGATTCGAGCAGTACTTC. Protein: CASSLGGTGFEQYF.